The rows below give T cell receptor beta chains drawn from one sample of a study of Graves' ophthalmopathy and Graves' hyperthyroidism. TCRdb re-derived calls from the multiplex PCR reads in MiXCR, one entry per CDR3 protein. In the table there are over a million distinct CDR3 sequences, 35% to 45% of which are singletons. The sequencing sample was made of peripheral blood or thyroid tissue (not recorded which). These receptors were obtained from an adult man with Graves' hyperthyroidism. Each CDR3 is given with its conserved first and last residue. D genes are given only for firm matches. A row's size may be missing; if present it is once, few, many or a size class.

D gene: .; clone size: .; V gene: TRBV7-9; J gene: TRBJ2-7; CDR3 DNA: TGTGCCAGCAGCAACCGACTAGTAGCCGAGCAGTACTTC; CDR3 protein: CASSNRLVAEQYF
D gene: TRBD1; clone size: few; V gene: TRBV25-1; J gene: TRBJ1-1; CDR3 DNA: TGTGCCAGCAGCCAAGCTCCGGGACAGGGTAACACTGAAGCTTTCTTT; CDR3 protein: CASSQAPGQGNTEAFF
D gene: .; clone size: many; V gene: TRBV11-2; J gene: TRBJ2-7; CDR3 DNA: TGTGCCAGCAGCTTAGCGTTCGACTACGAGCAGTACTTC; CDR3 protein: CASSLAFDYEQYF
D gene: .; clone size: few; V gene: TRBV18; J gene: TRBJ1-1; CDR3 DNA: TGTGCCAGCTCACCAAAGGGAGACAGCTACACTGAAGCTTTCTTT; CDR3 protein: CASSPKGDSYTEAFF
D gene: TRBD1; clone size: .; V gene: TRBV7-2; J gene: TRBJ1-5; CDR3 DNA: TGTGCCAGCAGCTCGCAGGGGGGACCTTTTAGCAATCAGCCCCAGCATTTT; CDR3 protein: CASSSQGGPFSNQPQHF
D gene: TRBD1; clone size: many; V gene: TRBV20-1; J gene: TRBJ2-5; CDR3 DNA: TGCAGTCCATCAGGGGGTCCCCAAGAGACCCAGTACTTC; CDR3 protein: CSPSGGPQETQYF
D gene: .; clone size: .; V gene: TRBV15; J gene: TRBJ1-1; CDR3 DNA: TGTGCCACCAGCAGAGAGGGTCGGCACAACACTGAAGCTTTCTTT; CDR3 protein: CATSREGRHNTEAFF
D gene: .; clone size: many; V gene: TRBV20-1; J gene: TRBJ2-5; CDR3 DNA: TGCAGTGCTAATGATCCCAGGGGCCGGAAGGAGACCCAGTACTTC; CDR3 protein: CSANDPRGRKETQYF
D gene: .; clone size: many; V gene: TRBV20-1; J gene: TRBJ1-1; CDR3 DNA: TGCAGTGCTAGAGATACAGTCAGGAGCACTGAAGCTTTCTTT; CDR3 protein: CSARDTVRSTEAFF
D gene: .; clone size: many; V gene: TRBV20-1; J gene: TRBJ1-1; CDR3 DNA: TGCAGTGTAACCCTGAACACTGAAGCTTTCTTT; CDR3 protein: CSVTLNTEAFF
D gene: .; clone size: many; V gene: TRBV12-3/TRBV12-4; J gene: TRBJ2-7; CDR3 DNA: TGTGCCAGCAGTTTATTTGGGGCCTACGAGCAGTACTTC; CDR3 protein: CASSLFGAYEQYF
D gene: .; clone size: few; V gene: TRBV2; J gene: TRBJ1-1; CDR3 DNA: TGTGCCAGCAGTGAAGCGGGGACAACTTTGGCTTTCTTT; CDR3 protein: CASSEAGTTLAFF
D gene: .; clone size: .; V gene: TRBV12-3/TRBV12-4; J gene: TRBJ1-2; CDR3 DNA: TGTGCCAGCAGTTTTTGGGGTAGGGGCCATAACTATGGCTACACCTTC; CDR3 protein: CASSFWGRGHNYGYTF
D gene: TRBD1; clone size: .; V gene: TRBV10-2; J gene: TRBJ1-2; CDR3 DNA: TGCGCCAGCAGGAGGGACAGTCTTTTAAACTATGGCCACACCTTC; CDR3 protein: CASRRDSLLNYGHTF
D gene: TRBD1; clone size: .; V gene: TRBV7-9; J gene: TRBJ2-7; CDR3 DNA: TGCGCCAGCAGCCAAGGGGCCTCCGGGACAGGAGGATACGAGCAGTACTTC; CDR3 protein: CASSQGASGTGGYEQYF
D gene: TRBD1; clone size: .; V gene: TRBV20-1; J gene: TRBJ1-5; CDR3 DNA: TGCAGTGCTAGAGAAAGGACAGGGGGATTTAGCAATCAGCCCCAGCATTTT; CDR3 protein: CSARERTGGFSNQPQHF
D gene: TRBD1; clone size: many; V gene: TRBV4-1; J gene: TRBJ1-5; CDR3 DNA: TGCGCCAGCAGCCAATCGGGACAGGTCTTTGATCAGCCCCAGCATTTT; CDR3 protein: CASSQSGQVFDQPQHF
D gene: .; clone size: .; V gene: TRBV7-8; J gene: TRBJ2-2; CDR3 DNA: TGTGCCAGCAGTTCGGAAAGGGGCACCGGGGAGCTGTTTTTT; CDR3 protein: CASSSERGTGELFF
D gene: TRBD1; clone size: many; V gene: TRBV7-9; J gene: TRBJ1-5; CDR3 DNA: TGTGCCAGCAGCCAAGACAGGGTATTATTCCAGCATTTT; CDR3 protein: CASSQDRVLFQHF
D gene: .; clone size: few; V gene: TRBV6-2/TRBV6-3; J gene: TRBJ2-7; CDR3 DNA: TGTGCCAGCAGTTCCGGGGAGCTGTACTTC; CDR3 protein: CASSSGELYF
D gene: .; clone size: .; V gene: TRBV20-1; J gene: TRBJ1-5; CDR3 DNA: TGCAGTGCTAGAGATCATGCAACTGGGGTGGTACTTAACAATCAGCCCCAGCATTTT; CDR3 protein: CSARDHATGVVLNNQPQHF
D gene: .; clone size: many; V gene: TRBV4-3; J gene: TRBJ1-2; CDR3 DNA: TGCGCCAGCAGCCGCGCGGACTATAATGGCTACACCTTC; CDR3 protein: CASSRADYNGYTF
D gene: .; clone size: many; V gene: TRBV29-1; J gene: TRBJ2-7; CDR3 DNA: TGCAGCGTTGCCAGGGCCCTCTCCTACGAGCAGTACTTC; CDR3 protein: CSVARALSYEQYF
D gene: .; clone size: .; V gene: TRBV2; J gene: TRBJ1-2; CDR3 DNA: TGTGCCAGCAGTCCCTCGACAGTTCCCTATGGCTACACCTTC; CDR3 protein: CASSPSTVPYGYTF
D gene: TRBD1; clone size: many; V gene: TRBV29-1; J gene: TRBJ1-4; CDR3 DNA: TGCAGCCCCTCCCGTCCGGACAGGGTTAATGAAAAACTGTTTTTT; CDR3 protein: CSPSRPDRVNEKLFF
D gene: .; clone size: .; V gene: TRBV20-1; J gene: TRBJ1-6; CDR3 DNA: TGCAGTGTGGATGCAGATTATAATTCACCCCTCCACTTT; CDR3 protein: CSVDADYNSPLHF
D gene: TRBD2; clone size: .; V gene: TRBV7-7; J gene: TRBJ2-5; CDR3 DNA: TGTGCCAGCAGCTTACGGGGCGGGGGGGAAGAGACCCAGTACTTC; CDR3 protein: CASSLRGGGEETQYF
D gene: .; clone size: .; V gene: TRBV4-1; J gene: TRBJ2-7; CDR3 DNA: TGCGCCAGCAGCCAAGTAAAAGGCCAGTACGAGCAGTACTTC; CDR3 protein: CASSQVKGQYEQYF
D gene: .; clone size: .; V gene: TRBV12-3/TRBV12-4; J gene: TRBJ2-5; CDR3 DNA: TGTGCCAGCAGTGCCGGGACTCTATACCAAGAGACCCAGTACTTC; CDR3 protein: CASSAGTLYQETQYF
D gene: TRBD1; clone size: .; V gene: TRBV5-1; J gene: TRBJ2-7; CDR3 DNA: TGCGCCAGCAGCCGAGTACAGGGGGAGATCTCCTACGAGCAGTACTTC; CDR3 protein: CASSRVQGEISYEQYF
D gene: .; clone size: .; V gene: TRBV2; J gene: TRBJ2-7; CDR3 DNA: TGTGCCAGCAAAAGTAGGACCTACGAGCAGTACTTC; CDR3 protein: CASKSRTYEQYF
D gene: .; clone size: .; V gene: TRBV7-6; J gene: TRBJ2-7; CDR3 DNA: TGTGCCAGCTCACTCACAGGGACGCGAGGCGAGCAGTACTTC; CDR3 protein: CASSLTGTRGEQYF
D gene: TRBD2; clone size: many; V gene: TRBV7-2; J gene: TRBJ2-7; CDR3 DNA: TGTGCCAGCAAAGCTAGCGGGAGCCAACTCTCCTACGAGCAGTACTTC; CDR3 protein: CASKASGSQLSYEQYF
D gene: TRBD1; clone size: few; V gene: TRBV10-2; J gene: TRBJ1-2; CDR3 DNA: TGCGCCAGCAGTGAGCCGGACAGGGCATTCATCTTCGGCTACACCTTC; CDR3 protein: CASSEPDRAFIFGYTF
D gene: .; clone size: many; V gene: TRBV7-9; J gene: TRBJ2-5; CDR3 DNA: TGTGCCAGCAGCCGGGTCGGCTACCCTAGTAGGGAGACCCAGTACTTC; CDR3 protein: CASSRVGYPSRETQYF
D gene: .; clone size: many; V gene: TRBV4-2; J gene: TRBJ1-5; CDR3 DNA: TGTGCCAGCAGCCAAGATAATGTAGGGACTGGCAAACAGCATTTT; CDR3 protein: CASSQDNVGTGKQHF
D gene: TRBD1; clone size: .; V gene: TRBV7-9; J gene: TRBJ1-1; CDR3 DNA: TGTGCCAGCAGACGGGACAGGGGAAATGAAGCTTTCTTT; CDR3 protein: CASRRDRGNEAFF
D gene: TRBD1; clone size: .; V gene: TRBV2; J gene: TRBJ1-5; CDR3 DNA: TGTGCCAGCAGTGTAGGGGGACAGGGGGCAGGTCAGCCCCAGCATTTT; CDR3 protein: CASSVGGQGAGQPQHF
D gene: .; clone size: .; V gene: TRBV19; J gene: TRBJ2-5; CDR3 DNA: TGTGCTAGAGCCGGTCGGCATGAGGAGACCCAGTACTTC; CDR3 protein: CARAGRHEETQYF
D gene: .; clone size: many; V gene: TRBV19; J gene: TRBJ1-1; CDR3 DNA: TGTGCCAGTAGTATCTCCAGAAGGATAACTATGAACACTGAAGCTTTCTTT; CDR3 protein: CASSISRRITMNTEAFF
D gene: TRBD2; clone size: few; V gene: TRBV6-5; J gene: TRBJ2-2; CDR3 DNA: TGTGCCAGCAGTTACTCTCGACTAGCGGGAGATCTGACCGGGGAGCTGTTTTTT; CDR3 protein: CASSYSRLAGDLTGELFF
D gene: TRBD1; clone size: .; V gene: TRBV19; J gene: TRBJ1-1; CDR3 DNA: TGTGCCAGTCTCCGTCCAGGACAGGGGGCCCCGATGTATAGCACTGAAGCTTTCTTT; CDR3 protein: CASLRPGQGAPMYSTEAFF
D gene: TRBD2; clone size: many; V gene: TRBV12-3/TRBV12-4; J gene: TRBJ2-7; CDR3 DNA: TGTGCCAGCAGCATCAGAACCGGGGGGGGCGAGCAGTACTTC; CDR3 protein: CASSIRTGGGEQYF
D gene: TRBD2; clone size: .; V gene: TRBV7-2; J gene: TRBJ2-5; CDR3 DNA: TGTGCCAGCAGGCGAACCAGCGGGGGGGCCGGGCAAGAGACCCAGTACTTC; CDR3 protein: CASRRTSGGAGQETQYF
D gene: TRBD1; clone size: many; V gene: TRBV7-2; J gene: TRBJ1-5; CDR3 DNA: TGTGCCAGCAGCCCACGAGACAGGGGGCGGGCAGACCAGCCCCAGCATTTT; CDR3 protein: CASSPRDRGRADQPQHF
D gene: TRBD2; clone size: .; V gene: TRBV20-1; J gene: TRBJ2-7; CDR3 DNA: TGCAGTGCTAGAGGGGCTAGCGGAGGGCCTCGATACGAGCAGTACTTC; CDR3 protein: CSARGASGGPRYEQYF
D gene: .; clone size: many; V gene: TRBV19; J gene: TRBJ1-5; CDR3 DNA: TGTGCCAGTTATAAGGCAGGCTCCAATCAGCCCCAGCATTTT; CDR3 protein: CASYKAGSNQPQHF
D gene: TRBD1; clone size: .; V gene: TRBV10-3; J gene: TRBJ2-5; CDR3 DNA: TGTGCCAGCAGTTACTTTTCGGCTCGGGACAGTAAAGAGACCCAGTACTTC; CDR3 protein: CASSYFSARDSKETQYF
D gene: .; clone size: many; V gene: TRBV5-6; J gene: TRBJ1-6; CDR3 DNA: TGTGCCAGCAGCTTGGTCGGGGGGGCGAGTGACCATTCACCCCTCCACTTT; CDR3 protein: CASSLVGGASDHSPLHF
D gene: .; clone size: .; V gene: TRBV7-3; J gene: TRBJ1-1; CDR3 DNA: TGTGCCAGCAGCCAACCCTATTCTGGGGACACTGAAGCTTTCTTT; CDR3 protein: CASSQPYSGDTEAFF
D gene: TRBD1; clone size: many; V gene: TRBV10-3; J gene: TRBJ1-1; CDR3 DNA: TGTGCCATCAGCGAGGGACAGGGATTTGGAGCTTTCTTT; CDR3 protein: CAISEGQGFGAFF
D gene: .; clone size: few; V gene: TRBV20-1; J gene: TRBJ2-6; CDR3 DNA: TGCAGTGCTGATAGGGGGTCGGCCAACGTCCTGACTTTC; CDR3 protein: CSADRGSANVLTF
D gene: .; clone size: few; V gene: TRBV12-3/TRBV12-4; J gene: TRBJ2-7; CDR3 DNA: TGTGCCAGCAGTTTAGTCGGTGCTAGCTCCTACGAGCAGTACTTC; CDR3 protein: CASSLVGASSYEQYF
D gene: TRBD1; clone size: .; V gene: TRBV10-2; J gene: TRBJ2-7; CDR3 DNA: TGCGCCAGCAGTGACTCCCGACAGGGCGCACAGCAGTACTTC; CDR3 protein: CASSDSRQGAQQYF
D gene: TRBD1; clone size: .; V gene: TRBV29-1; J gene: TRBJ1-1; CDR3 DNA: TGCAGCATCACACAGGGGCAAGCTTTCTTT; CDR3 protein: CSITQGQAFF
D gene: .; clone size: many; V gene: TRBV7-2; J gene: TRBJ1-5; CDR3 DNA: TGTGCCAGCAGCCTCGACAGATTCAATCAGCCCCAGCATTTT; CDR3 protein: CASSLDRFNQPQHF
D gene: TRBD1; clone size: many; V gene: TRBV10-3; J gene: TRBJ2-7; CDR3 DNA: TGTGCCATCAGTGAGGGTAGGACAGGGTACGAGCAGTACTTC; CDR3 protein: CAISEGRTGYEQYF
D gene: TRBD1; clone size: .; V gene: TRBV28; J gene: TRBJ2-7; CDR3 DNA: TGTGCCAGCAGTTCTCCCCCTGGACAGGGCGTCCACGAGCAGTACTTC; CDR3 protein: CASSSPPGQGVHEQYF
D gene: TRBD2; clone size: many; V gene: TRBV24-1; J gene: TRBJ2-7; CDR3 DNA: TGTGCCACCAGTGACACGGGACTAGCGGGAGAGGACGAGCAGTACTTC; CDR3 protein: CATSDTGLAGEDEQYF
D gene: TRBD1; clone size: many; V gene: TRBV10-3; J gene: TRBJ1-2; CDR3 DNA: TGTGCCATCAGTGAGTCGATTAGTCGGGACAGTCAAGGCTACACCTTC; CDR3 protein: CAISESISRDSQGYTF